A selection of T cell receptor beta chains follows, all from one sample in a study of blood T cell repertoires in COVID-19. Repertoires were generated with immunoSEQ multiplex PCR, while TCRdb's copy carries only in-frame clones and drops some. The table has approximately 150,000 clones, around 88% seen once; the top ten hold roughly 19%. Sequencing was performed on peripheral blood. These receptors were collected from a woman aged 70-85 years who had recovered from COVID-19. Both conserved end residues are part of each CDR3. The order of the fields is CDR3 protein, CDR3 DNA, clone size, D gene, J gene, V gene. A D gene is named only where the DNA matches it firmly. The listing skips clone size in some rows; elsewhere it reads once, few, many or a size class.

CASSWTANTEAFF TGTGCCAGCAGCTGGACAGCGAACACTGAAGCTTTCTTT NA NA TRBJ1-1 TRBV27
CASSNQGLGQPQHF TGTGCCAGTAGCAACCAGGGACTTGGGCAGCCCCAGCATTTT few NA TRBJ1-5 TRBV19
CARSLVSGRAKNIQYF TGTGCCAGAAGCTTGGTTAGCGGGAGGGCCAAAAACATTCAGTACTTC NA TRBD2 TRBJ2-4 TRBV5-3
CASSSQGRSGANVLTF TGTGCCAGCTCAAGTCAGGGGCGCTCTGGGGCCAACGTCCTGACTTTC NA NA TRBJ2-6 TRBV18
CASSPTGQGRTGELFF TGTGCCAGCAGTCCCACCGGACAGGGACGCACCGGGGAGCTGTTTTTT NA TRBD1 TRBJ2-2 TRBV28
CASSPSGTASGSPYNEQFF TGTGCCAGCAGCCCGTCGGGGACAGCCTCGGGGTCTCCCTACAATGAGCAGTTCTTC few TRBD1 TRBJ2-1 TRBV28
CASSLLGTGAGNTIYF TGTGCCAGCAGCTTATTAGGGACAGGGGCTGGAAACACCATATATTTT NA TRBD1 TRBJ1-3 TRBV7-2
CASSPHARAQYF TGTGCCAGCAGTCCCCATGCGAGGGCGCAGTACTTC NA NA TRBJ2-7 TRBV6-5
CATSFGPGQPQHF TGTGCCACCTCATTTGGTCCCGGGCAGCCCCAGCATTTT many NA TRBJ1-5 TRBV6-6
CASSEYNPASGRPYEQYF TGTGCCAGCAGTGAATATAACCCCGCTAGCGGCAGGCCCTACGAGCAGTACTTC NA TRBD2 TRBJ2-7 TRBV25-1
CASSPRGAGDRYNEQFF TGTGCCAGCAGTCCACGGGGAGCGGGAGACCGCTACAATGAGCAGTTCTTC NA TRBD2 TRBJ2-1 TRBV28
CASRVPGNTEAFF TGCGCCAGCAGAGTTCCGGGGAACACTGAAGCTTTCTTT NA NA TRBJ1-1 TRBV5-1
CASSRAGPYGYTF TGTGCCAGCAGCCGCGCAGGGCCTTATGGCTACACCTTC NA NA TRBJ1-2 TRBV3-1/TRBV3-2
CASSNGGGAFF TGTGCCAGCAGTAACGGGGGTGGAGCTTTCTTT NA NA TRBJ1-1 TRBV6-5
CASSGRGGEGEKLFF TGTGCCAGCAGTGGGAGAGGGGGCGAAGGGGAAAAACTGTTTTTT NA TRBD1 TRBJ1-4 TRBV5-8
CASSAGGEQYF TGTGCTAGCAGCGCAGGGGGCGAGCAGTACTTC few TRBD1 TRBJ2-7 TRBV7-7
CASSIGQGPNQPQHF TGCGCCAGCAGCATAGGACAGGGCCCCAATCAGCCCCAGCATTTT NA TRBD1 TRBJ1-5 TRBV5-1
CASSRGNQPQHF TGTGCCAGCAGTCGGGGCAATCAGCCCCAGCATTTT NA NA TRBJ1-5 TRBV6-5
CASSEGGTANTEAFF TGCGCCAGCAGTGAGGGGGGGACAGCGAACACTGAAGCTTTCTTT NA TRBD1 TRBJ1-1 TRBV10-2
CASHPQGGGYTF TGCGCCTCTCACCCTCAGGGAGGTGGCTACACCTTC NA NA TRBJ1-2 TRBV10-2
CASGAQSDNEQFF TGTGCCAGTGGGGCCCAATCGGACAATGAGCAGTTCTTC NA NA TRBJ2-1 TRBV19
CASSQHPEPREQYF TGCGCCAGCAGCCAACACCCAGAACCGAGGGAGCAGTACTTC once NA TRBJ2-7 TRBV4-1